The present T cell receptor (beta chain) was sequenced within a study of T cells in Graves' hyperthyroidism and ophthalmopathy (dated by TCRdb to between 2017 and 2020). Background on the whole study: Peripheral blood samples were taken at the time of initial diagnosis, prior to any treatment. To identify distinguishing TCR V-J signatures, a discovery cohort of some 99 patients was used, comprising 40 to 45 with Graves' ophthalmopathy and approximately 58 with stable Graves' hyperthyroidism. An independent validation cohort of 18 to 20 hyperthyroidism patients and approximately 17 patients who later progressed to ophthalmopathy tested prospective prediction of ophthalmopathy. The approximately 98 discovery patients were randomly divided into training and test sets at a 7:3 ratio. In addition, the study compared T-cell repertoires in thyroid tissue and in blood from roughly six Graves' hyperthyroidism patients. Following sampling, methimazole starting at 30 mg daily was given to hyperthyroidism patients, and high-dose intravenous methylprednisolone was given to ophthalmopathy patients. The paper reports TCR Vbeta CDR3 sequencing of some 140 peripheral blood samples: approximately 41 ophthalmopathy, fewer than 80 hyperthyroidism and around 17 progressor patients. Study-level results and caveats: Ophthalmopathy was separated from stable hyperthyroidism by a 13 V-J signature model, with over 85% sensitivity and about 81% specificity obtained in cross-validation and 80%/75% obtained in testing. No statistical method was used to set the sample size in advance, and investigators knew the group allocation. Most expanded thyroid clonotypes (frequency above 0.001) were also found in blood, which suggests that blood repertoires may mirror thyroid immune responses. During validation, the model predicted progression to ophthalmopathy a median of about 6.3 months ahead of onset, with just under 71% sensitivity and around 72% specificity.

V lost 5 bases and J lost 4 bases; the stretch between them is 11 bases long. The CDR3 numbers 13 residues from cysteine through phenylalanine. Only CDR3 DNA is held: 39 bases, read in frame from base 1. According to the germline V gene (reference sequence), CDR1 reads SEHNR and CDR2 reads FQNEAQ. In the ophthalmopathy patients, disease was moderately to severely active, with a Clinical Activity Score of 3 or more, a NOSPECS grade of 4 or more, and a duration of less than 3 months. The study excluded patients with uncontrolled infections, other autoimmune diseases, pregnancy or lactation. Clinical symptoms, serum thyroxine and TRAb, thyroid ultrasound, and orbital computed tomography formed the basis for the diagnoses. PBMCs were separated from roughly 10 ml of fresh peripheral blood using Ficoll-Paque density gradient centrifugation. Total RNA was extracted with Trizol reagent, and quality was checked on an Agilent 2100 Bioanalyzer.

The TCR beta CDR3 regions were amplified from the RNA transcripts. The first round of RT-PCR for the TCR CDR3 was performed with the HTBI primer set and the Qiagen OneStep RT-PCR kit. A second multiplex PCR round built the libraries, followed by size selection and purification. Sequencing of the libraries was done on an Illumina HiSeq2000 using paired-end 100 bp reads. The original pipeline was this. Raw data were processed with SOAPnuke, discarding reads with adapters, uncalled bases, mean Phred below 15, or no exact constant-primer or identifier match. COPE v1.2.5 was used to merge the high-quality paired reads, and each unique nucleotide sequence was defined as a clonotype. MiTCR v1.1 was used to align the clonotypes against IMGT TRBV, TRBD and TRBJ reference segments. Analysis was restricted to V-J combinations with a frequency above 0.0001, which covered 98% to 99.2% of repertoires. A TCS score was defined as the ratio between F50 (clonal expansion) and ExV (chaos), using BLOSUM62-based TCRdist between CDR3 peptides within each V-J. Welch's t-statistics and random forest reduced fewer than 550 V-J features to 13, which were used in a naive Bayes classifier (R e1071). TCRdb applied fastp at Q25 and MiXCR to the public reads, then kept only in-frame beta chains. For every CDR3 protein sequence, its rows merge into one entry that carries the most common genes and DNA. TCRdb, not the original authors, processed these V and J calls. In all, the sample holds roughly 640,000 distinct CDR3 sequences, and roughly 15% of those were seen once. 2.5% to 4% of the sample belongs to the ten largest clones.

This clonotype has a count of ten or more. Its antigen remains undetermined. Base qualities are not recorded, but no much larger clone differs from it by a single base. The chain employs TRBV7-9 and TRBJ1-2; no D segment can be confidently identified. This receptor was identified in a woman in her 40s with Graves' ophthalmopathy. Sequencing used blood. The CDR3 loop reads CASSPKQAYGYTF. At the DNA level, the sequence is TGTGCCAGCAGCCCCAAACAAGCCTATGGCTACACCTTC. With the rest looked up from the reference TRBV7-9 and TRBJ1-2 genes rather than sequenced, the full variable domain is DTGVSQNPRHKITKRGQNVTFRCDPISEHNRLYWYRQTLGQGPEFLTYFQNEAQLEKSRLLSDRFSAERPKGSFSTLEIQRTEQGDSAMYLCASSPKQAYGYTFGSGTRLTVV.